This TCR beta chain was retrieved from a study of breast tumors, draining lymph nodes, adjacent tissues. Study results and limitations: Tumors had less TCR diversity than lymph nodes, more than nontumor tissue.

Axillary draining lymph nodes of breast cancer patients supplied the node samples. TCRdb analysed the multiplex PCR reads with MiXCR anew, one entry per CDR3 protein. The data contain some 130,000 distinct CDR3 sequences, 15% to 20% of them singletons. In its sample, this clonotype was seen many times. The antigen is not known. The source material was axillary lymph node tissue. The clonotype was recovered from a female donor with breast cancer. Some clones in this sample may be carry-over from other donors' samples.

This CDR3 reads CASSLASAGTSGNTIYF. The CDR3 nucleotides read TGTGCCAGCAGCTTAGCTTCAGCAGGGACTTCTGGAAACACCATATATTTT. The chain uses TRBV7-8 and TRBJ1-3, with a tentative D call TRBD1 (5 bases). Germline CDR1 and CDR2: SGHVS and FQNEAQ. The germline V and J ends were trimmed by 0 bases and 1 base, with 13 bases remaining between them. The CDR3 totals 17 residues.